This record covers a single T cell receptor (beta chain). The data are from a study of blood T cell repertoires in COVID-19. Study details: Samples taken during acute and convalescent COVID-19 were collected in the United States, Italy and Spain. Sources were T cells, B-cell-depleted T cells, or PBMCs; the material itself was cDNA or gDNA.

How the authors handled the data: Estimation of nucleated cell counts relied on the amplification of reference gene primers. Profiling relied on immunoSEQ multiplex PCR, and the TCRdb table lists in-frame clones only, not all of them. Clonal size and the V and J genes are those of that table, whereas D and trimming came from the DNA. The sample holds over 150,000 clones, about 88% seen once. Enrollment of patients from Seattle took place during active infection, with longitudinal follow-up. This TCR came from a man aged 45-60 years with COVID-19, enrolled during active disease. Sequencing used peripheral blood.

The CDR3 is CASSPLQGEETEAFF. CDR3 DNA: TGTGCCAGCTCACCACTACAGGGAGAGGAGACTGAAGCTTTCTTT. V gene TRBV18 combines with J gene TRBJ1-1; weak D call: TRBD1 (6 bases). CDR1 is KGHSH and CDR2 is LQKENI in the germline V gene. The CDR3 extends over 15 amino acids. V was clipped by 1 base and J by 5 bases, with 14 bases between them. Full variable domain (rest looked up from reference TRBV18 and TRBJ1-1): NAGVMQNPRHLVRRRGQEARLRCSPMKGHSHVYWYRQLPEEGLKFMVYLQKENIIDESGMPKERFSAEFPKEGPSILRIQQVVRGDSAAYFCASSPLQGEETEAFFGQGTRLTVV.